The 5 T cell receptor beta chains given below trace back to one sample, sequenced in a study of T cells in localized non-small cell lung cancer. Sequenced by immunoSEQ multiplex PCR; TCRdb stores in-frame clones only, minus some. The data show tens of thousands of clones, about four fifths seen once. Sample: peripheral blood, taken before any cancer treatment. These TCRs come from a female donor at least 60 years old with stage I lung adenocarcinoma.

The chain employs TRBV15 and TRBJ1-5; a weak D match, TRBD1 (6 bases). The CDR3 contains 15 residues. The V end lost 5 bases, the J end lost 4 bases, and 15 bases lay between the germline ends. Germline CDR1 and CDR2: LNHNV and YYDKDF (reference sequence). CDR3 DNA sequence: TGTGCCACCAGCGCACAGGGTGGCCCTAATCAGCCCCAGCATTTT. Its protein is CATSAQGGPNQPQHF.

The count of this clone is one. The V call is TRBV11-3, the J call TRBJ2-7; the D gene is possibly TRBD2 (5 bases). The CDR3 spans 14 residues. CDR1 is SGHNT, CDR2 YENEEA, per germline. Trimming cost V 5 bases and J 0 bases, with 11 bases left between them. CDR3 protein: CASSKGRGSYEQYF. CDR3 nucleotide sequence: TGTGCCAGCAGCAAAGGACGGGGCTCCTACGAGCAGTACTTC.

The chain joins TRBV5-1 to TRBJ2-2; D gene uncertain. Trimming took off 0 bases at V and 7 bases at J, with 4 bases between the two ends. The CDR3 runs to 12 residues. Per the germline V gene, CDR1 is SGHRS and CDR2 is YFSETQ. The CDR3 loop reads CASSLGYGELFF. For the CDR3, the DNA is TGCGCCAGCAGCTTGGGTTACGGGGAGCTGTTTTTT.

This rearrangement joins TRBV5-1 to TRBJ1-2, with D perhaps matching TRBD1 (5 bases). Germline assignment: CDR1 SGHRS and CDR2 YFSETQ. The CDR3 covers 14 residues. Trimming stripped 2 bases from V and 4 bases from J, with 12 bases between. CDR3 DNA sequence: TGCGCCAGCAGCTTAGGGGACCCCGCCTATGGCTACACCTTC. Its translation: CASSLGDPAYGYTF.

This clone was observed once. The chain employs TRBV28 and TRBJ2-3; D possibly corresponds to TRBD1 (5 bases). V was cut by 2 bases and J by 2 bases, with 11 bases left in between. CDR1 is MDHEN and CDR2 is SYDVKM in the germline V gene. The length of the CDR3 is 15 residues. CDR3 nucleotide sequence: TGTGCCAGCAGTTTAACAGGCCGTCTCACAGATACGCAGTATTTT. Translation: CASSLTGRLTDTQYF.